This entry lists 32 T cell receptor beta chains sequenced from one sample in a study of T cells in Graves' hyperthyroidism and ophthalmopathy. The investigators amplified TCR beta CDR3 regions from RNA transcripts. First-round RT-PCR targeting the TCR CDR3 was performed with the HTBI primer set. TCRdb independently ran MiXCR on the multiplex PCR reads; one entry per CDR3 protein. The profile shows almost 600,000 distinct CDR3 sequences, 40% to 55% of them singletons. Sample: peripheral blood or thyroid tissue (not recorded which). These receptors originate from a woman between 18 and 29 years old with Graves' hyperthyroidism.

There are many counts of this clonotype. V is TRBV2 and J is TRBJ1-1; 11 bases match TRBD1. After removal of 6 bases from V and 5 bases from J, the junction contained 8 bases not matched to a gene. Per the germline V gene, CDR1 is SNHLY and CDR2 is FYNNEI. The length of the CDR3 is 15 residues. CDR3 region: CASSLRTGGGTEAFF. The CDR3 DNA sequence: TGTGCCAGCAGCCTACGGACAGGGGGCGGGACTGAAGCTTTCTTT. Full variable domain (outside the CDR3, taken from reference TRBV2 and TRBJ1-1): EPEVTQTPSHQVTQMGQEVILRCVPISNHLYFYWYRQILGQKVEFLVSFYNNEISEKSEIFDDQFSVERPDGSNFTLKIRSTKLEDSAMYFCASSLRTGGGTEAFFGQGTRLTVV.

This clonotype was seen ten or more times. CDR3 sequence: CATSSRAYGYTF. CDR3 in DNA: TGTGCCACCAGTAGCAGGGCCTATGGCTACACCTTC. This chain connects TRBV15 to TRBJ1-2; maybe TRBD1 (5 bases). CDR3 size: 12 residues. Trimming took 6 bases from V and 4 from J, leaving 9 bases between them. The germline CDR1 and CDR2 sequences are LNHNV and YYDKDF (reference sequence).

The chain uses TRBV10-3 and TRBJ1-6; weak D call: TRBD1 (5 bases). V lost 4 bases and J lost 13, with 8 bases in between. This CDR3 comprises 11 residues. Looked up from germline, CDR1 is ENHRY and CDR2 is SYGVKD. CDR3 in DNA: TGTGCCATCAGTGGGGGGGGGCCCCTCCACTTT. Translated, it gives CAISGGGPLHF.

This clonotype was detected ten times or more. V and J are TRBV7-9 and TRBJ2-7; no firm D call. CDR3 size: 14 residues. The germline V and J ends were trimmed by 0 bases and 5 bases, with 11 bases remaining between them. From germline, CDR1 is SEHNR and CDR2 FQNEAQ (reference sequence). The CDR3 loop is CASSLAQSSDEQYF. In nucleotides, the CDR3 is TGTGCCAGCAGCTTAGCCCAATCCAGCGACGAGCAGTACTTC. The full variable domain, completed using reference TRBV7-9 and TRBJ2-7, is DTGVSQNPRHKITKRGQNVTFRCDPISEHNRLYWYRQTLGQGPEFLTYFQNEAQLEKSRLLSDRFSAERPKGSFSTLEIQRTEQGDSAMYLCASSLAQSSDEQYFGPGTRLTVT.

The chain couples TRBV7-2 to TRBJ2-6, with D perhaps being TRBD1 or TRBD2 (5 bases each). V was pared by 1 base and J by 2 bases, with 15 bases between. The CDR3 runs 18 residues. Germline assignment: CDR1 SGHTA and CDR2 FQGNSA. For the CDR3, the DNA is TGTGCCAGCAGCTTAGGGCCGGGACCGACCGCTGGGGCCAACGTCCTGACTTTC. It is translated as CASSLGPGPTAGANVLTF.

CDR3 sequence (DNA): TGTGCCAGCAACCCGAATAGCGGGAGGGCCTTGGGTGAGCAGTTCTTC. This encodes CASNPNSGRALGEQFF. This rearrangement joins TRBV7-2 to TRBJ2-7, with TRBD2 matching over 11 bases. The DNA matches TRBJ2-1 better at its end, which makes the J call doubtful. The CDR3 has 16 amino acids. Germline lookup yields CDR1 SGHTA and CDR2 FQGNSA.

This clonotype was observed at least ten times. CDR3 bases: TGTGCCAACCCGGGAGATGGGGCCAACGTCCTGACTTTC. Translated: CANPGDGANVLTF. The chain combines TRBV7-8 with TRBJ2-6, with a tentative D call TRBD2 (6 bases). The ends were cut back, 10 bases at V and 3 bases at J, with 10 bases in the middle. Per germline, CDR1 SGHVS and CDR2 FQNEAQ. This CDR3 region has 13 residues.

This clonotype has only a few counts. The CDR3 loop reads CASSFHLGLAGGSYEQYF. CDR3 DNA: TGTGCCAGCAGCTTCCACCTGGGACTAGCGGGAGGCTCCTACGAGCAGTACTTC. The rearrangement joins TRBV11-2 to TRBJ2-7, with 15 nucleotides matching TRBD2. After removal of 3 bases from V and 0 bases from J, the junction contained 6 bases not matched to a gene. The CDR3 is 18 amino acids. Germline V CDR1 and CDR2: SGHAT, FQNNGV.

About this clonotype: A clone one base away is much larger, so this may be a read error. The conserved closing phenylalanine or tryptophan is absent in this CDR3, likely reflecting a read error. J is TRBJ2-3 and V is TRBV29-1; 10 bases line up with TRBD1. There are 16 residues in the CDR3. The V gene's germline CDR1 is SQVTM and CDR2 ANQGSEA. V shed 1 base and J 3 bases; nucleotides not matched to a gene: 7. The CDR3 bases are TGCAGCGTTGAAGTCTTAGGGACAGGGGAGACAGATACGCAGTATCTT. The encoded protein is CSVEVLGTGETDTQYL.

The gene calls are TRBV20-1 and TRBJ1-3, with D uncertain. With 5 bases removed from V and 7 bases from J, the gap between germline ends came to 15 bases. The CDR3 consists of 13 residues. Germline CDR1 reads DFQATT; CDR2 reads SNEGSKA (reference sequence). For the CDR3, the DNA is TGCAGTGCTGTTGATGGATCCGGGAACACCATATATTTT. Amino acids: CSAVDGSGNTIYF.

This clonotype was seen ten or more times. The CDR3 is CASSVAGAGSREQYF. DNA for the CDR3: TGTGCCAGCAGCGTAGCTGGGGCAGGATCGCGCGAGCAGTACTTC. This rearrangement joins TRBV9 to TRBJ2-7; TRBD1 might be the D (5 bases). V lost 0 bases and J lost 6, with 16 bases in between. The CDR3 has 15 amino acids. CDR1 is SGDLS and CDR2 is YYNGEE in the germline V gene. Together with reference TRBV9 and TRBJ2-7, the CDR3 gives the full variable domain: DSGVTQTPKHLITATGQRVTLRCSPRSGDLSVYWYQQSLDQGLQFLIQYYNGEERAKGNILERFSAQQFPDLHSELNLSSLELGDSALYFCASSVAGAGSREQYFGPGTRLTVT.

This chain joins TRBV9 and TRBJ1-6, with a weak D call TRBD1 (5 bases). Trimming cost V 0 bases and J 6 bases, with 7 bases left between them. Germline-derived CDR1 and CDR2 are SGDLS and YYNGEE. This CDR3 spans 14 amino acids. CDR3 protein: CASSVGTRNSPLHF. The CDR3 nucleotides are TGTGCCAGCAGCGTAGGGACACGTAATTCACCCCTCCACTTT.

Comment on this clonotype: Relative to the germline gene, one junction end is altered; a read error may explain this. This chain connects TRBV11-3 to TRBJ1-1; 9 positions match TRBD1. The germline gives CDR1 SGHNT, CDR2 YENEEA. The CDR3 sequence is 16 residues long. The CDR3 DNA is TGTGCCAACAGCTTGATGGGACAGGGTTTGGACACTGAAGCTTTCTTT. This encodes CANSLMGQGLDTEAFF.

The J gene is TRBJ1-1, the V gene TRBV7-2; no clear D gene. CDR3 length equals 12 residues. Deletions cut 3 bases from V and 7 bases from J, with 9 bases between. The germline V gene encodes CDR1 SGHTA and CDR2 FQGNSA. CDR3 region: CASSLAELEAFF. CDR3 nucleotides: TGTGCCAGCAGCTTGGCAGAACTTGAAGCTTTCTTT.

The chain's CDR3 is CSITSGAPETQYF. The CDR3 DNA sequence: TGCAGCATCACTAGCGGGGCACCGGAGACCCAGTACTTC. The chain uses TRBV29-1 and TRBJ2-5, with 10 bases aligning to TRBD2. The junction had 8 bases not matched to a gene; V was cut back by 8 bases and J by 5 bases. Germline CDR1 SQVTM, CDR2 ANQGSEA. This CDR3 comprises 13 residues.

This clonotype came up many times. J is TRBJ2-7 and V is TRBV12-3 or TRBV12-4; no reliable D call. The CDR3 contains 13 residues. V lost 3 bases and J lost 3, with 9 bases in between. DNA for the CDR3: TGTGCCAGCAGTTTTAGGTTCTTCTACGAGCAGTACTTC. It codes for CASSFRFFYEQYF.

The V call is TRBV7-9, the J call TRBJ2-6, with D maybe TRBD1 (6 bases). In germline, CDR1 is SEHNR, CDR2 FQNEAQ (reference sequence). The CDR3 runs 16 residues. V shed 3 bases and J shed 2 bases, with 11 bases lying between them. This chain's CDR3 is CASSFTGFAGANVLTF. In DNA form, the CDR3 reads TGTGCCAGCAGCTTTACAGGGTTCGCTGGGGCCAACGTCCTGACTTTC. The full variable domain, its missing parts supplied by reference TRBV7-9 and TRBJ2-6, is DTGVSQNPRHKITKRGQNVTFRCDPISEHNRLYWYRQTLGQGPEFLTYFQNEAQLEKSRLLSDRFSAERPKGSFSTLEIQRTEQGDSAMYLCASSFTGFAGANVLTFGAGSRLTVL.

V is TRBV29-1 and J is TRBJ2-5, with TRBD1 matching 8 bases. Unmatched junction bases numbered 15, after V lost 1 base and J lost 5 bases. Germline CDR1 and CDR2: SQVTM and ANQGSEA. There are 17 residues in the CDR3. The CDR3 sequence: CSVEGHDLTGDGETQYF. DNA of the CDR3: TGCAGCGTTGAAGGACACGACCTGACAGGGGATGGGGAGACCCAGTACTTC.

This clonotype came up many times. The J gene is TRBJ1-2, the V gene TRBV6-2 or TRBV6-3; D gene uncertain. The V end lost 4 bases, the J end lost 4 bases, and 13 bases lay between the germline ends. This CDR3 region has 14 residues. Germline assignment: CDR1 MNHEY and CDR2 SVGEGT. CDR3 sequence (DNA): TGTGCCAGCAGTTCCCCCAAGGATCCCTATGGCTACACCTTC. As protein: CASSSPKDPYGYTF.

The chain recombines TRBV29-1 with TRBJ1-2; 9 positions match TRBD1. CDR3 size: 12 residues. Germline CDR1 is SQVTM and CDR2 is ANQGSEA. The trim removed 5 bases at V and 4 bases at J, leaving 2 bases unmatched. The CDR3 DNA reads TGCAGCGTTACAGGGGGCTTCTATGGCTACACCTTC. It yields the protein CSVTGGFYGYTF.

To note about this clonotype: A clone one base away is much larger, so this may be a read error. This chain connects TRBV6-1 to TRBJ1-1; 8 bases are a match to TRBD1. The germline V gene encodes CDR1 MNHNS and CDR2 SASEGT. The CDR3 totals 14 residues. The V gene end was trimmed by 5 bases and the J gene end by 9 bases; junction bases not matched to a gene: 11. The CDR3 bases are TGTGCCAGCAGTCGCAGGGGGCTTGAGACTAAAGCTTTCTTT. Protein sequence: CASSRRGLETKAFF.

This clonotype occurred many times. The CDR3 sequence is CSALSGASYEQYF. In DNA, the CDR3 is TGCAGTGCCCTCTCAGGGGCGAGCTACGAGCAGTACTTC. The genes are TRBV20-1 and TRBJ2-7; tentative D call: TRBD1 (6 bases). The V end was cut by 6 bases, the J end by 3 bases, with 15 bases between. Germline values: CDR1 DFQATT, CDR2 SNEGSKA (reference sequence). The CDR3 contains 13 residues.

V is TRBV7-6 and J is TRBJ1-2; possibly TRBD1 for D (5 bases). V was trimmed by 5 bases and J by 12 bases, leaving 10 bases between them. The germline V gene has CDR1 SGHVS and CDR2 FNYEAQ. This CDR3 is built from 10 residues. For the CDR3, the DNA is TGTGCCAGCAGCGCCGACAGCGACACCTTC. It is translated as CASSADSDTF.

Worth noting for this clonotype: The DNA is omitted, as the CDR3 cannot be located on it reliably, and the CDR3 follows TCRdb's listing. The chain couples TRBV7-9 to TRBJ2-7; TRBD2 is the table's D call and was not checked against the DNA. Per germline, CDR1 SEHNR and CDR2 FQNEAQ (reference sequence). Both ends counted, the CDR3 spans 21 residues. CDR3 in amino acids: CDSSFYICSARRSGGHYEQYF.

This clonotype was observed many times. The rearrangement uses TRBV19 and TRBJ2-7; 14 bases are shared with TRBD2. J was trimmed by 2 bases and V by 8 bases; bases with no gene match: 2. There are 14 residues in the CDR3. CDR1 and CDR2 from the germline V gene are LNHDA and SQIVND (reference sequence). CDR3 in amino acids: CASATSGRAYEQYF. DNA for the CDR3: TGTGCCAGTGCGACTAGCGGGAGGGCCTACGAGCAGTACTTC. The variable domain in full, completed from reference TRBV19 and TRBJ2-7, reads DGGITQSPKYLFRKEGQNVTLSCEQNLNHDAMYWYRQDPGQGLRLIYYSQIVNDFQKGDIAEGYSVSREKKESFPLTVTSAQKNPTAFYLCASATSGRAYEQYFGPGTRLTVT.

The CDR3 DNA follows: TGCAGTGCTAGCCCGAGACAGGGATCGAGCACCGGGGAGCTGTTTTTT. It specifies CSASPRQGSSTGELFF. The chain links TRBV20-1 to TRBJ2-2, with 7 bases aligning to TRBD1. This CDR3 contains 16 residues. The J segment lost 4 bases and the V segment lost 3 bases, leaving 11 bases of the junction unmatched. Germline loops: CDR1 DFQATT, CDR2 SNEGSKA (reference sequence).

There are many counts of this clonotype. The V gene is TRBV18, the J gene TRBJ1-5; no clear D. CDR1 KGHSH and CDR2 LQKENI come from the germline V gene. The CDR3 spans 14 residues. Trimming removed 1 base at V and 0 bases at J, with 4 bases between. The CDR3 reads CASSPQASNQPQHF. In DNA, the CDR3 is TGTGCCAGCTCACCACAGGCTAGCAATCAGCCCCAGCATTTT.

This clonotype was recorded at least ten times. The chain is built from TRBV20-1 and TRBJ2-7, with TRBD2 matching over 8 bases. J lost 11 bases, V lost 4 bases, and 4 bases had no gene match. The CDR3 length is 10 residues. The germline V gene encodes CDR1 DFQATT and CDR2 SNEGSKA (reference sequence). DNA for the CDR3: TGCAGTGCTACTCCGCGGGAGGAGTACTTC. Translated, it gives CSATPREEYF.

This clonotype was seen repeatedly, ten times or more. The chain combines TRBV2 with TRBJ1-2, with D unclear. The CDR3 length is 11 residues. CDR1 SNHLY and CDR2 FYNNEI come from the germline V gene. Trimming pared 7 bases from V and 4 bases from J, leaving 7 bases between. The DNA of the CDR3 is TGTGCCAGCACCTCACTCTATGGCTACACCTTC. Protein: CASTSLYGYTF. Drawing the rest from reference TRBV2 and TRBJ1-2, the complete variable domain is EPEVTQTPSHQVTQMGQEVILRCVPISNHLYFYWYRQILGQKVEFLVSFYNNEISEKSEIFDDQFSVERPDGSNFTLKIRSTKLEDSAMYFCASTSLYGYTFGSGTRLTVV.

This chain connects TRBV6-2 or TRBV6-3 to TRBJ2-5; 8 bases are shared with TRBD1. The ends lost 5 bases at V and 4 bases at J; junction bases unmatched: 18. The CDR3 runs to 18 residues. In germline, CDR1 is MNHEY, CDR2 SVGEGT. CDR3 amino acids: CASSHAGRQGPLGETQYF. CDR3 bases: TGTGCCAGCAGTCACGCTGGTAGACAGGGGCCCCTGGGAGAGACCCAGTACTTC.

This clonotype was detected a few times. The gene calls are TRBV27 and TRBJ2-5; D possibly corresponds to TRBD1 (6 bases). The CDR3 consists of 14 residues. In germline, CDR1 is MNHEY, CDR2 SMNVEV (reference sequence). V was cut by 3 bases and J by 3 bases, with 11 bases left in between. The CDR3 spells CASSLRQDKETQYF. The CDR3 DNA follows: TGTGCCAGCAGTTTGAGACAGGACAAAGAGACCCAGTACTTC.

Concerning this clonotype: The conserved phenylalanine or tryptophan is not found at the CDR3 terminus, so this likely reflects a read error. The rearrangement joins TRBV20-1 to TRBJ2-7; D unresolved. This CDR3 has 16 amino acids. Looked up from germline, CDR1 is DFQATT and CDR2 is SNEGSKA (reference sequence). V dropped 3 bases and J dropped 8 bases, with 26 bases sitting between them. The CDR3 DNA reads TGCAGTGCTAGCGGGCCGGCCGTGCAGGATCAGCCCCAGCAGTACCTC. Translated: CSASGPAVQDQPQQYL.